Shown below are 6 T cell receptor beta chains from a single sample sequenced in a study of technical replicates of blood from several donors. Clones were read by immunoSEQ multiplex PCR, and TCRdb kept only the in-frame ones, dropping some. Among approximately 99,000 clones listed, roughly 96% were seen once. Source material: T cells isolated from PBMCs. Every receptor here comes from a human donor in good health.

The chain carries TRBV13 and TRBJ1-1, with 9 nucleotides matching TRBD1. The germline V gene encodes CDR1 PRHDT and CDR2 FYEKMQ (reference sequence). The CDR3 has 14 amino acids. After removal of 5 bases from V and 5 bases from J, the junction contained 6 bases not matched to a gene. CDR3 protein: CASSLNRGQTEAFF. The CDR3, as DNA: TGTGCCAGCAGCCTTAACAGGGGGCAGACTGAAGCTTTCTTT.

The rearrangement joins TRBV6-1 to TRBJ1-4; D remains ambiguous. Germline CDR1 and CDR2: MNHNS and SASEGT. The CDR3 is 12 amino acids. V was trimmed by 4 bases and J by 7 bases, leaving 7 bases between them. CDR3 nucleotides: TGTGCCAGCAGTGTTCAGTCTGAAAAACTGTTTTTT. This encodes CASSVQSEKLFF.

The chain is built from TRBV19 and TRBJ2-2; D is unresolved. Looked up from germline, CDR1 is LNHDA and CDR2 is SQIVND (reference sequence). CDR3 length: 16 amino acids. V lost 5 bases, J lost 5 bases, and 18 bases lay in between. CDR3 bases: TGTGCCAGTAGTCCCCCAAGTTCTACCCTAACCGGGGAGCTGTTTTTT. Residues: CASSPPSSTLTGELFF.

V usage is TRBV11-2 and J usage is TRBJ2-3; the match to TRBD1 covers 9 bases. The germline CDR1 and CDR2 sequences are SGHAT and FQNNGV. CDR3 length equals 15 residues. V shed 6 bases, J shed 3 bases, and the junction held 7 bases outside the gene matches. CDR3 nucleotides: TGTGCCAGCAGTCCCGGGACAGGGTTAACAGATACGCAGTATTTT. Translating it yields CASSPGTGLTDTQYF.

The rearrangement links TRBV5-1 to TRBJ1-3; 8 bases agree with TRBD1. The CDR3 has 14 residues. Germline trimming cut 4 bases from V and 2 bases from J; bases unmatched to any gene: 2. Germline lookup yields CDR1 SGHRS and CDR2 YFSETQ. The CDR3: CASSLDRAGNTIYF. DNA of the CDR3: TGCGCCAGCAGCCTGGACAGGGCTGGAAACACCATATATTTT.

The CDR3 sequence: CASSHADRQFYEQYF. In DNA form, the CDR3 reads TGCGCCAGCAGCCATGCGGACAGGCAGTTCTACGAGCAGTACTTC. The V and J genes are TRBV4-1 and TRBJ2-7; 7 nucleotides align to TRBD1. Germline loops: CDR1 MGHRA, CDR2 YSYEKL. The CDR3 has 15 amino acids. V dropped 3 bases and J dropped 3; count of bases not matched to a gene: 8.